A single sample is the source of the 26 T cell receptor beta chains below, sequenced in a study of human T cells and chemical hapten exposure. From the RACE reads, TCRdb called clonotypes with MiXCR, one entry per CDR3 protein. Here the sample spans tens of thousands of distinct CDR3 sequences, 7.5% to 9.5% being singletons. Indicated time point: patch test 2, 6 weeks after DPC sensitization. Treatment reported: therapeutic diphenylcyclopropenone sensitization with weekly scalp DPC. The starting material was whole blood, obtained in connection with sensitization to the hapten diphenylcyclopropenone (DPC). These receptor sequences come from a woman aged 50 to 60 with alopecia areata. Some clones in this sample may be carry-over from other donors' samples.

The chain employs TRBV6-5 and TRBJ1-1; 7 nucleotides align to TRBD1. This CDR3 is built from 12 residues. Per germline, CDR1 MNHEY and CDR2 SVGAGI. Losses at the gene ends were 6 bases for V and 7 bases for J; bases not matched to a gene: 5. CDR3 DNA sequence: TGTGCCAGCAGGACAGGGAAGGATGAAGCTTTCTTT. It translates to CASRTGKDEAFF.

In this sample, this clonotype turned up a few times. The V and J genes are TRBV12-3 or TRBV12-4 and TRBJ2-1; no definite D call. The ends were cut back, 1 base at V and 4 bases at J, with 8 bases in the middle. The CDR3 runs to 14 residues. In DNA, the CDR3 is TGTGCCAGCAGTTTAGGCCAGGCGTACAATGAGCAGTTCTTC. This translates into CASSLGQAYNEQFF.

V gene TRBV12-3 or TRBV12-4 combines with J gene TRBJ1-5; tentatively, D is TRBD1 (5 bases). The CDR3 contains 14 residues. Deletions cut 9 bases from V and 4 bases from J, with 16 bases between. For the CDR3, the DNA is TGTGCCAGTGCCTTGGGGCAGCATAATCAGCCCCAGCATTTT. Translating gives CASALGQHNQPQHF.

This clonotype was counted many times. This chain joins TRBV6-2 or TRBV6-3 and TRBJ2-1; no clear D. V lost 10 bases and J lost 2, with 18 bases in between. This CDR3 comprises 15 residues. CDR1 and CDR2 from the germline V gene are MNHEY and SVGEGT. The CDR3 DNA reads as TGTGCCACCTACCCGGCGCGCTCGACCTACAATGAGCAGTTCTTC. It yields the protein CATYPARSTYNEQFF.

This clonotype came up a few times. This chain joins TRBV28 and TRBJ1-5, with no clear D. The CDR3 totals 16 residues. The V gene lost 3 bases and the J gene lost 0 bases, with 12 bases spanning the gap. CDR1 and CDR2 from the germline V gene are MDHEN and SYDVKM. The CDR3, as DNA: TGTGCCAGCAGTTTCCTTAAGTCCTATAGCAATCAGCCCCAGCATTTT. As protein: CASSFLKSYSNQPQHF.

The genes are TRBV7-8 and TRBJ2-3, with D possibly TRBD2 on 6 matching bases. V was shortened by 8 bases and J by 6 bases, with 21 bases between the two germline ends. This CDR3 spans 15 amino acids. Germline V lookup: CDR1 SGHVS, CDR2 FQNEAQ. The CDR3 loop reads CASSNPGLTGDTQYF. CDR3 DNA sequence: TGTGCCAGCTCCAACCCGGGACTCACGGGGGATACGCAGTATTTT.

J is TRBJ2-4 and V is TRBV5-1, with D tentatively TRBD1 or TRBD2 (5 bases each). V was shortened by 2 bases and J by 3 bases, with 15 bases between the two germline ends. Germline CDR1 is SGHRS and CDR2 is YFSETQ. The CDR3 has 16 residues. For the CDR3, the DNA is TGCGCCAGCAGCTTTGGTGGGACCCTTGTCAAAAACATTCAGTACTTC. This translates into CASSFGGTLVKNIQYF. Using reference TRBV5-1 and TRBJ2-4 for the parts outside the CDR3, the full variable domain is KAGVTQTPRYLIKTRGQQVTLSCSPISGHRSVSWYQQTPGQGLQFLFEYFSETQRNKGNFPGRFSGRQFSNSRSEMNVSTLELGDSALYLCASSFGGTLVKNIQYFGAGTRLSVL.

This sequence joins TRBV27 and TRBJ2-3, with 9 bases fitting TRBD2. Trimming took 8 bases from V and 2 from J; bases not matched to a gene: 11. CDR3 size: 16 residues. The germline gives CDR1 MNHEY, CDR2 SMNVEV (reference sequence). The CDR3 DNA reads TGTGCCAGCGTACAGGGTAGCGGGAGTCTCACAGATACGCAGTATTTT. Its translation: CASVQGSGSLTDTQYF.

This clonotype was counted a few times. CDR3 region: CSASPTVGEQFF. The CDR3 DNA sequence: TGCAGTGCTAGCCCGACAGTAGGTGAGCAGTTCTTC. The rearrangement links TRBV20-1 to TRBJ2-1; D perhaps matches TRBD1 (5 bases). CDR3 length: 12 residues. CDR1 and CDR2 from the germline V gene are DFQATT and SNEGSKA (reference sequence). Trimming pared 3 bases from V and 9 bases from J, leaving 12 bases between.

There are a few counts of this clonotype. V usage is TRBV28 and J usage is TRBJ2-4; 10 nucleotides match TRBD1. Looked up from germline, CDR1 is MDHEN and CDR2 is SYDVKM. CDR3 length: 16 amino acids. With 5 bases clipped from V and 0 bases from J, the junction kept 4 bases outside the gene matches. The CDR3 spells CASSPGQGVAKNIQYF. The CDR3 DNA reads TGTGCCAGCAGTCCAGGACAGGGGGTAGCCAAAAACATTCAGTACTTC.

The rearrangement joins TRBV19 to TRBJ2-2, with D possibly matching TRBD1 (5 bases). CDR1 and CDR2 from the germline V gene are LNHDA and SQIVND (reference sequence). Trimming cost V 3 bases and J 5 bases, with 19 bases left between them. This CDR3 spans 17 amino acids. CDR3 in amino acids: CASSMSPRTMGTGELFF. The CDR3, as DNA: TGTGCCAGTAGTATGTCCCCACGGACAATGGGGACCGGGGAGCTGTTTTTT. The full variable domain, rest sourced from reference TRBV19 and TRBJ2-2, is DGGITQSPKYLFRKEGQNVTLSCEQNLNHDAMYWYRQDPGQGLRLIYYSQIVNDFQKGDIAEGYSVSREKKESFPLTVTSAQKNPTAFYLCASSMSPRTMGTGELFFGEGSRLTVL.

This clonotype occurred a few times. The chain joins TRBV4-3 to TRBJ1-1; D gene uncertain. Per the germline V gene, CDR1 is LGHNA and CDR2 is YSLEER. V lost 1 base to trimming and J lost 1 base, with 4 bases between them. This CDR3 comprises 13 residues. The CDR3 sequence is CASSQVQNTEAFF. CDR3 DNA sequence: TGCGCCAGCAGCCAAGTGCAGAACACTGAAGCTTTCTTT.

On this clonotype itself: Being one base from a much bigger clone, this may be a read error. This chain links TRBV20-1 with TRBJ1-6, with TRBD1 matching over 9 bases. CDR3 length: 15 residues. V was pared by 3 bases and J by 17 bases, with 17 bases of the junction left unmatched. CDR1 DFQATT and CDR2 SNEGSKA come from the germline V gene (reference sequence). The CDR3 DNA is TGCAGTGCTAGGGGACAGGGCCTTTCACCTCTCACCATCCACTTT. It specifies CSARGQGLSPLTIHF.

Only a few counts were recorded for this clonotype. This sequence joins TRBV12-3 or TRBV12-4 and TRBJ1-1; 9 bases are shared with TRBD1. After removal of 6 bases from V and 3 bases from J, the junction contained 5 bases not matched to a gene. The CDR3 runs to 14 residues. The CDR3 reads CASRRTGVDTEAFF. DNA for the CDR3: TGTGCCAGCAGGCGGACAGGGGTCGACACTGAAGCTTTCTTT.

The sample holds a few counts of this clonotype. The chain's CDR3 is CASSLDRKVEAFF. The CDR3 nucleotides are TGTGCCAGCAGCTTAGATCGAAAAGTTGAAGCTTTCTTT. The chain links TRBV11-2 to TRBJ1-1; D is uncertain. CDR1 and CDR2 from the germline V gene are SGHAT and FQNNGV. The CDR3 loop spans 13 amino acids. V lost 0 bases, J lost 7 bases, and 9 bases lay in between.

The chain has TRBV4-2 and TRBJ1-3; 7 nucleotides line up with TRBD1. V was pared by 3 bases and J by 0 bases, with 2 bases of the junction left unmatched. The CDR3 spans 15 residues. CDR1 is LGHNA and CDR2 is YNFKEQ in the germline V gene. The CDR3 spells CASSQGQLSGNTIYF. The CDR3 DNA reads TGTGCCAGCAGCCAGGGACAGCTCTCTGGAAACACCATATATTTT.

V is TRBV20-1 and J is TRBJ1-2; tentative D call: TRBD1 (5 bases). CDR1 and CDR2 from the germline V gene are DFQATT and SNEGSKA (reference sequence). Trimming removed 1 base from V and 4 bases from J, with 7 bases in between. The CDR3 contains 12 residues. The DNA for the CDR3 is TGCAGTGCTAGAGGGGGGGGCTATGGCTACACCTTC. This encodes CSARGGGYGYTF.

The V gene is TRBV11-1, the J gene TRBJ2-3, with 10 nucleotides matching TRBD2. Germline CDR1 and CDR2: SGHAT and FQDESV (reference sequence). The CDR3 is 17 amino acids. The ends lost 2 bases at V and 6 bases at J; junction bases unmatched: 11. For the CDR3, the DNA is TGTGCCAGCAGCTTATCCCCAGCGGGGGGGCTTTCGGATACGCAGTATTTT. Translated, it gives CASSLSPAGGLSDTQYF. Full variable domain (outside the CDR3, taken from reference TRBV11-1 and TRBJ2-3): EAEVAQSPRYKITEKSQAVAFWCDPISGHATLYWYRQILGQGPELLVQFQDESVVDDSQLPKDRFSAERLKGVDSTLKIQPAELGDSAMYLCASSLSPAGGLSDTQYFGPGTRLTVL.

This rearrangement joins TRBV30 to TRBJ1-2; 8 nucleotides match TRBD1. The V segment lost 8 bases and the J segment 4 bases; nucleotides outside the gene matches: 9. The CDR3 covers 13 residues. Germline V gene lookup returns CDR1 GTSNPN and CDR2 SVGIG (reference sequence). The CDR3 DNA reads TGTGCCGCCCCCGGACAGGGTGGCTATGGCTACACCTTC. It translates to CAAPGQGGYGYTF.

The chain joins TRBV29-1 to TRBJ2-7; D is uncertain. Deletions cut 3 bases from V and 0 bases from J, with 6 bases between. The CDR3 sequence is 12 residues long. Germline values: CDR1 SQVTM, CDR2 ANQGSEA. The CDR3 loop reads CSVEQDSYEQYF. The CDR3 DNA sequence: TGCAGCGTTGAGCAGGACTCCTACGAGCAGTACTTC.

This clonotype showed up just a few times. The CDR3 reads CSALDWASQETQYF. The CDR3 nucleotides are TGCAGTGCTCTCGATTGGGCCAGCCAAGAGACCCAGTACTTC. The chain carries TRBV20-1 and TRBJ2-5; D uncertain. Germline V gives CDR1 DFQATT, CDR2 SNEGSKA (reference sequence). Trimming left V 5 bases short and J 1 base short, with 14 bases between. The CDR3 loop spans 14 amino acids.

The chain recombines TRBV29-1 with TRBJ1-1, with TRBD1 matching 7 bases. Looked up from germline, CDR1 is SQVTM and CDR2 is ANQGSEA. V was clipped by 6 bases and J by 0 bases; unmatched bases: 4. This CDR3 comprises 13 residues. The CDR3 spells CSVVDRVNTEAFF. The CDR3 coding sequence is TGCAGCGTCGTCGACAGGGTGAACACTGAAGCTTTCTTT.

The chain employs TRBV29-1 and TRBJ2-1; TRBD2 might be the D (6 bases). CDR3 size: 14 residues. Between the trimmed V and J ends, which lost 4 bases and 10 bases, there was a span of 20 bases. The germline gives CDR1 SQVTM, CDR2 ANQGSEA. CDR3 sequence (DNA): TGCAGCGTTGGCCTCCGGTCGGGAGCCACGGAGCAGTTCTTC. Its translation: CSVGLRSGATEQFF.

The table lists this clonotype with many counts. V gene TRBV6-1 combines with J gene TRBJ1-2; D not resolved. Germline V lookup: CDR1 MNHNS, CDR2 SASEGT. V was pared by 5 bases and J by 1 base, with 11 bases between. This CDR3 comprises 14 residues. CDR3 nucleotide sequence: TGTGCCAGCAGTACATCAGGATTTAACTATGGCTACACCTTC. It translates to CASSTSGFNYGYTF.

This clonotype was observed a handful of times. The CDR3 loop reads CASSGLIGSNEKLFF. The CDR3 DNA sequence: TGTGCCAGCAGTGGTCTGATCGGATCAAATGAAAAACTGTTTTTT. The genes are TRBV2 and TRBJ1-4; D remains ambiguous. The CDR3 consists of 15 residues. Germline V gene data show CDR1 as SNHLY and CDR2 as FYNNEI. The germline V and J ends were trimmed by 4 bases and 5 bases, with 14 bases remaining between them.

This clonotype was picked up a small number of times. The V call is TRBV11-2, the J call TRBJ2-1, with a possible D match to TRBD1 (6 bases). The CDR3 is 16 residues long. The germline CDR1 and CDR2 sequences are SGHAT and FQNNGV. Trimming took off 4 bases at V and 0 bases at J, with 13 bases between the two ends. This CDR3 is CASSSRADSSYNEQFF. For the CDR3, the DNA is TGTGCCAGCAGCTCTCGAGCGGACAGCTCCTACAATGAGCAGTTCTTC. The full variable domain, rest sourced from reference TRBV11-2 and TRBJ2-1, is EAGVAQSPRYKIIEKRQSVAFWCNPISGHATLYWYQQILGQGPKLLIQFQNNGVVDDSQLPKDRFSAERLKGVDSTLKIQPAKLEDSAVYLCASSSRADSSYNEQFFGPGTRLTVL.